This T cell receptor beta chain is drawn from a study of blood T cell repertoires in COVID-19. Study information: Samples of COVID-19 (acute and convalescent) were obtained from the United States, Italy and Spain. The analysed material was cDNA or gDNA that came from T cells, B-cell-depleted T cells, or PBMCs.

Original processing methods: Estimates of nucleated cell counts were drawn from the amplification of reference gene primers. Clones were read by immunoSEQ multiplex PCR, and TCRdb kept only the in-frame ones, dropping some. D and trimming come from the DNA, and the V and J calls and clone size come from that table. The table records more than 110,000 clones, 79% of them present only once. The CDR3 is 16 amino acids. Germline V gene sequence: CDR1 MNHEY, CDR2 SMNVEV (reference sequence). J gave up 1 base and V 5 bases, and 8 bases lay outside the gene matches. The rearrangement joins TRBV27 to TRBJ1-5, with TRBD1 identical over 7 bases. The clonotype comes from a man between 60 and 75 years old with acute or convalescent COVID-19. The material sequenced was peripheral blood. The CDR3 reads CASSPTTGRSNQPQHF. The CDR3 DNA reads as TGTGCCAGCAGTCCGACGACAGGGAGGAGCAATCAGCCCCAGCATTTT.